A few counts support the clone carrying this TCR beta chain. The entry originates in a study of OX40 agonist ivuxolimab in advanced cancers. CDR1 is SGHDT and CDR2 is YYEEEE in the germline V gene. The length of the CDR3 is 14 residues. V was trimmed by 1 base and J by 6 bases, leaving 11 bases between them. Profiling relied on immunoSEQ multiplex PCR, and the TCRdb table lists in-frame clones only, not all of them. The sample has about 75,000 clones; about 88% are singletons. The specimen comprised CD4+ or CD8+ T cells sorted from blood, sampled in a trial of the OX40 agonist ivuxolimab. This clonotype was obtained from an adult with an advanced solid tumor such as melanoma, head and neck, liver or kidney cancer. This chain joins TRBV5-6 and TRBJ1-5; D perhaps matches TRBD1 (5 bases). The CDR3 sequence: CASSLRGTGQPQHF. CDR3 coding DNA: TGTGCCAGCAGCTTGCGCGGGACCGGTCAGCCCCAGCATTTT. Together with reference TRBV5-6 and TRBJ1-5, the CDR3 gives the full variable domain: DAGVTQSPTHLIKTRGQQVTLRCSPKSGHDTVSWYQQALGQGPQFIFQYYEEEERQRGNFPDRFSGHQFPNYSSELNVNALLLGDSALYLCASSLRGTGQPQHFGDGTRLSIL.